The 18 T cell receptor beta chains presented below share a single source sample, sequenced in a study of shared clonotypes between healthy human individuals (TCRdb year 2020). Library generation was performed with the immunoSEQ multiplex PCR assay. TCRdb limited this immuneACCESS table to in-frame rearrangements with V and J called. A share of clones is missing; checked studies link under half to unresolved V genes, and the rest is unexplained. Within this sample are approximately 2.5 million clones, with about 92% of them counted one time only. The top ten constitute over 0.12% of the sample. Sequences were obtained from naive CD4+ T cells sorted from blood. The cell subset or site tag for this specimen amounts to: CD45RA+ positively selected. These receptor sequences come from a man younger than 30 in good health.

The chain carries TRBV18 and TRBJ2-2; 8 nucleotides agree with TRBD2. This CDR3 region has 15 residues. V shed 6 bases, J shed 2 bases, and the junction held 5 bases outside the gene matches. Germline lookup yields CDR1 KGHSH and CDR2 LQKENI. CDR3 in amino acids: CASSWTSQNTGELFF. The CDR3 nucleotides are TGTGCCAGCTCGTGGACTAGCCAAAACACCGGGGAGCTGTTTTTT.

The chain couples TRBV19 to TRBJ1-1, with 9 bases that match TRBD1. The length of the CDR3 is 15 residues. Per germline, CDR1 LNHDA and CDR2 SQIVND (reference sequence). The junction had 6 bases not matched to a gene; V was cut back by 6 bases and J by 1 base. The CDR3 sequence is CASSTDRGKNTEAFF. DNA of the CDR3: TGTGCCAGTAGCACGGACAGGGGAAAGAACACTGAAGCTTTCTTT.

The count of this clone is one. The CDR3 coding sequence is TGCAGCGCTAGGGACGTAAGGGAAAAACTGTTTTTT. The encoded protein is CSARDVREKLFF. The chain carries TRBV29-1 and TRBJ1-4, with D possibly matching TRBD1 (5 bases). This CDR3 region has 12 residues. Germline V CDR1 and CDR2: SQVTM, ANQGSEA. The V end was cut by 7 bases, the J end by 8 bases, with 14 bases between.

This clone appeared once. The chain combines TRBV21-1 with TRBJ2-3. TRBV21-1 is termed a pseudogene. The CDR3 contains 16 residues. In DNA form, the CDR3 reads TGTGCCAGCAGCAAAGAATGGGGACCCAGCACAGATACGCAGTATTTT. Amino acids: CASSKEWGPSTDTQYF.

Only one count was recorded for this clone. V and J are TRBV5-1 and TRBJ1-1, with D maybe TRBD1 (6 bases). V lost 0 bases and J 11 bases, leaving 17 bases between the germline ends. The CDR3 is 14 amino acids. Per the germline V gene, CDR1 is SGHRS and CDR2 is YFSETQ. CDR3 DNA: TGCGCCAGCAGCTTGGCAGGACAGTCCAGAGGGGCTTTCTTT. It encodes CASSLAGQSRGAFF. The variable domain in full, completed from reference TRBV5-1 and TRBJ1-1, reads KAGVTQTPRYLIKTRGQQVTLSCSPISGHRSVSWYQQTPGQGLQFLFEYFSETQRNKGNFPGRFSGRQFSNSRSEMNVSTLELGDSALYLCASSLAGQSRGAFFGQGTRLTVV.

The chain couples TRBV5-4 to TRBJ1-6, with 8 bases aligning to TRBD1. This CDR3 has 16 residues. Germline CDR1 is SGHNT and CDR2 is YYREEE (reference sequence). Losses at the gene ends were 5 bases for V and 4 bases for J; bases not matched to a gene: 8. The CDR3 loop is CASRPGQGLYNSPLHF. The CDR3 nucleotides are TGTGCCAGCAGACCAGGACAGGGCCTTTATAATTCACCCCTCCACTTT.

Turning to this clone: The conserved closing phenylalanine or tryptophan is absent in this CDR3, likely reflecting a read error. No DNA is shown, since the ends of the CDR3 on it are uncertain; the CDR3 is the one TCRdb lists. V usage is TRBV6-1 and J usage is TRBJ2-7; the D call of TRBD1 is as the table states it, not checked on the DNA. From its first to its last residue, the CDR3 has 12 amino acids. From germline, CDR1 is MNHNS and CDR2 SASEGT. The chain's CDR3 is CASSDATSRFWL.

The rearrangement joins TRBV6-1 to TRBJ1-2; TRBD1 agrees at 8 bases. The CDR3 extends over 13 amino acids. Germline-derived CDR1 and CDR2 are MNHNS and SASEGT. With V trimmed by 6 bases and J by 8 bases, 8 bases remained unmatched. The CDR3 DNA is TGTGCCAGCAGGGCAACAGGGGGTGTAGGCTACACCTTC. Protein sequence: CASRATGGVGYTF.

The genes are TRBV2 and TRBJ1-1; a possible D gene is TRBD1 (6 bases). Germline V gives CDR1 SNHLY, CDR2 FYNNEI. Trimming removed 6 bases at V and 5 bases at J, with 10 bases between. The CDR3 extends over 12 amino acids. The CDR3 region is CASRQGRTEAFF. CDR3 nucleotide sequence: TGTGCCAGCAGACAGGGACGGACTGAAGCTTTCTTT.

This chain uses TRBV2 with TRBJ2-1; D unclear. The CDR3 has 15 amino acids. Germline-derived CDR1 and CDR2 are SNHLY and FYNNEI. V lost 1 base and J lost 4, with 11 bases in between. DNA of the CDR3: TGTGCCAGCAGTGAAGTGAAGCTGAGTTACAATGAGCAGTTCTTC. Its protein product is CASSEVKLSYNEQFF.

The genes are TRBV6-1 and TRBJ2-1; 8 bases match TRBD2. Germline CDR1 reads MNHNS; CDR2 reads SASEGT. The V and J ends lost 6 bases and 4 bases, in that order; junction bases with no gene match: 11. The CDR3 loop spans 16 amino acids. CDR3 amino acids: CASSERLAGLYNEQFF. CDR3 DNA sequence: TGTGCCAGCAGCGAACGCCTAGCGGGCCTGTACAATGAGCAGTTCTTC.

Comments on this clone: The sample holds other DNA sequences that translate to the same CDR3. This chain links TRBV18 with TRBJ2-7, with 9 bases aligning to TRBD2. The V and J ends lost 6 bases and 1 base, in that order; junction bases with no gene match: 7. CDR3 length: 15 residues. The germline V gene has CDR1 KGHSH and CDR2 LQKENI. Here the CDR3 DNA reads TGTGCCAGCTCTCCGAGACTAGCGGATTCCTACGAGCAGTACTTC. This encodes CASSPRLADSYEQYF.

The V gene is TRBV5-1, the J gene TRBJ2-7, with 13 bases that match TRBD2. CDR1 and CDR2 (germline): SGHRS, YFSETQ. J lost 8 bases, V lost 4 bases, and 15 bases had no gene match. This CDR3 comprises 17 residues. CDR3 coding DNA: TGCGCCAGCAGCCCTACTAGGACTAGCGGGAGTACGGGAAAGCAGTACTTC. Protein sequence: CASSPTRTSGSTGKQYF.

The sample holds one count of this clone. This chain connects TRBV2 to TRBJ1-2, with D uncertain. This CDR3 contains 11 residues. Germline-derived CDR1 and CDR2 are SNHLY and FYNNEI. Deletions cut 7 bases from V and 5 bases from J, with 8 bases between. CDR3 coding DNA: TGTGCCAGCACTCGGGATTATGGCTACACCTTC. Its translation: CASTRDYGYTF.

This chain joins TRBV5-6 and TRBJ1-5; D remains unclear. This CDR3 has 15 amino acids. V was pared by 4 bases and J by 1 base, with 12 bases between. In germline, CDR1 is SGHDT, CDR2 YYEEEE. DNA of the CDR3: TGTGCCAGCAGCACCCAGACAAAGAGCAATCAGCCCCAGCATTTT. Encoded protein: CASSTQTKSNQPQHF.

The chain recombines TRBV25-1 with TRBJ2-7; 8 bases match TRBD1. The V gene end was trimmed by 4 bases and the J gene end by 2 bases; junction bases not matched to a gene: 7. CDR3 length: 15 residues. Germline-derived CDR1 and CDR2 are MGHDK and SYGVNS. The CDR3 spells CASSVLLDRAYEQYF. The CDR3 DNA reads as TGTGCCAGCAGTGTTCTTTTGGACAGGGCCTACGAGCAGTACTTC.

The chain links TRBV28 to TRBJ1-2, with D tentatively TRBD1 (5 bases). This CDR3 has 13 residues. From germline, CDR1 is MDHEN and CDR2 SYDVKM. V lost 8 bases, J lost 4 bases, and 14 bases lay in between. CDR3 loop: CASLEQVPYGYTF. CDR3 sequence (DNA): TGTGCCAGCTTAGAACAGGTACCCTATGGCTACACCTTC.

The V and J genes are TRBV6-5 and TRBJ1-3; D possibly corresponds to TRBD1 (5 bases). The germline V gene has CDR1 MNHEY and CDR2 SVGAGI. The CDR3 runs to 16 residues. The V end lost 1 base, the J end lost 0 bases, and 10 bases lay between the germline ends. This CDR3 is CASSYWGGISGNTIYF. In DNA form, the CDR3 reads TGTGCCAGCAGTTACTGGGGGGGGATCTCTGGAAACACCATATATTTT.